Below are 27 T cell receptor beta chains sequenced from a single sample in a study of human T cells and chemical hapten exposure. Time point given: patch test 3, about 24 weeks after DPC sensitization. Regarding treatment: therapeutic diphenylcyclopropenone sensitization with weekly scalp DPC. TCRdb ran MiXCR on the RACE reads and lists one entry per CDR3 protein. The table includes tens of thousands of distinct CDR3 sequences, roughly 13% detected once. The sample here was whole blood, taken in connection with sensitization to the hapten diphenylcyclopropenone (DPC). The receptors here all came from a woman between 50 and 59 years old with alopecia areata. Some clones in this sample may be carry-over from other donors' samples.

The table lists this clonotype with a few counts. The chain joins TRBV20-1 to TRBJ1-1; no firm D call. This CDR3 region has 13 residues. Germline V gene data show CDR1 as DFQATT and CDR2 as SNEGSKA (reference sequence). V shed 0 bases and J shed 2 bases, with 7 bases lying between them. The CDR3 DNA reads TGCAGTGCTAGAGACACTTTAAACACTGAAGCTTTCTTT. This gives the protein CSARDTLNTEAFF.

This clonotype was observed a handful of times. The rearrangement joins TRBV18 to TRBJ2-1; 9 positions match TRBD1. The CDR3 spans 15 residues. Germline V lookup: CDR1 KGHSH, CDR2 LQKENI. J was trimmed by 2 bases and V by 6 bases; bases with no gene match: 5. The CDR3 DNA reads TGTGCCAGCTCGCTCCGGGACAGGGCCTACAATGAGCAGTTCTTC. Protein: CASSLRDRAYNEQFF.

This clonotype has at least ten counts. V is TRBV29-1 and J is TRBJ2-7; TRBD1 aligns across 9 bases. The CDR3 covers 12 residues. Trimming took 7 bases from V and 5 from J; bases not matched to a gene: 6. Germline V gene sequence: CDR1 SQVTM, CDR2 ANQGSEA. CDR3 sequence (DNA): TGCAGCGGAGGACAGGGGACGGACGAGCAGTACTTC. Translated: CSGGQGTDEQYF.

The V call is TRBV3-1, the J call TRBJ2-2, with D perhaps matching TRBD2 (5 bases). The germline V gene has CDR1 LGHDT and CDR2 YNNKEL (reference sequence). The CDR3 spans 15 residues. Trimming shortened V by 4 bases and J by 3 bases, and 12 bases separated the two germline ends. In DNA, the CDR3 is TGTGCCAGCAGCCCGAGGACTGTTTACACCGGGGAGCTGTTTTTT. Its protein is CASSPRTVYTGELFF.

The chain uses TRBV3-1 and TRBJ2-7; 8 bases fit TRBD2. From germline, CDR1 is LGHDT and CDR2 YNNKEL (reference sequence). The J segment lost 12 bases and the V segment lost 1 base, leaving 8 bases of the junction unmatched. The CDR3 is made up of 13 amino acids. CDR3 region: CASSQVEIAGTYF. The CDR3, as DNA: TGTGCCAGCAGCCAAGTGGAAATAGCGGGAACGTACTTC.

There are many counts of this clonotype. This chain uses TRBV15 with TRBJ2-1, with D maybe TRBD2 (6 bases). CDR3 size: 16 residues. V lost 0 bases, J lost 1 base, and 10 bases lay in between. The germline CDR1 and CDR2 sequences are LNHNV and YYDKDF (reference sequence). CDR3 region: CATSRENGGSYNEQFF. The CDR3 region has the DNA TGTGCCACCAGCAGAGAAAACGGGGGTTCCTACAATGAGCAGTTCTTC.

This clonotype was seen more than once but under ten times. J is TRBJ1-3 and V is TRBV20-1; 9 positions agree with TRBD1. This CDR3 is built from 12 residues. The germline CDR1 and CDR2 sequences are DFQATT and SNEGSKA (reference sequence). V lost 7 bases, J lost 4 bases, and 2 bases stayed unmatched. The CDR3 sequence: CSVGTGGNTIYF. Written as DNA, the CDR3 is TGCAGTGTCGGGACAGGGGGAAACACCATATATTTT.

This clonotype was counted between two and nine times. V and J are TRBV10-1 and TRBJ2-3; the match to TRBD2 covers 7 bases. The germline V gene encodes CDR1 WNHNN and CDR2 SYGVQD (reference sequence). After removal of 2 bases from V and 1 base from J, the junction contained 3 bases not matched to a gene. The CDR3 loop spans 15 amino acids. In DNA, the CDR3 is TGCGCCAGCAGTGAGGAGCGGGACGGCACAGATACGCAGTATTTT. Translated: CASSEERDGTDTQYF.

The chain has TRBV12-3 or TRBV12-4 and TRBJ2-1; 11 positions match TRBD1. This CDR3 has 15 amino acids. V lost 8 bases and J lost 4; bases outside the gene matches: 7. The CDR3 sequence: CASRLDRGPYNEQFF. DNA of the CDR3: TGTGCCAGCCGACTGGACAGGGGGCCTTACAATGAGCAGTTCTTC.

In its sample, this clonotype was seen a few times. The rearrangement links TRBV11-3 to TRBJ1-4; 7 nucleotides match TRBD1. Germline trimming cut 5 bases from V and 5 bases from J; bases unmatched to any gene: 8. The CDR3 totals 15 residues. Germline loops: CDR1 SGHNT, CDR2 YENEEA. The CDR3 is CASSQGGGPNEKLFF. The CDR3, as DNA: TGTGCCAGCAGCCAAGGGGGCGGACCCAATGAAAAACTGTTTTTT.

The chain combines TRBV6-2 or TRBV6-3 with TRBJ2-5; D may correspond to TRBD1 or TRBD2 (7 bases each). V gave up 5 bases and J gave up 1 base, with 14 bases separating them. Germline V gene data show CDR1 as MNHEY and CDR2 as SVGEGT. The CDR3 is 15 residues long. CDR3 loop: CASSPRGGSQETQYF. CDR3 bases: TGTGCCAGCAGTCCCAGGGGGGGGTCCCAAGAGACCCAGTACTTC.

In its sample, this clonotype was seen many times. The rearrangement joins TRBV5-4 to TRBJ2-5; 9 bases line up with TRBD2. After removal of 2 bases from V and 2 bases from J, the junction contained 4 bases not matched to a gene. The germline CDR1 and CDR2 sequences are SGHNT and YYREEE (reference sequence). This CDR3 has 15 residues. The CDR3 nucleotides are TGTGCCAGCAGCTTAGCTAGCGGGGCACAAGAGACCCAGTACTTC. Translated: CASSLASGAQETQYF. Full variable domain (remainder filled in from reference TRBV5-4 and TRBJ2-5): ETGVTQSPTHLIKTRGQQVTLRCSSQSGHNTVSWYQQALGQGPQFIFQYYREEENGRGNFPPRFSGLQFPNYSSELNVNALELDDSALYLCASSLASGAQETQYFGPGTRLLVL.

The table lists this clonotype with a few counts. The genes are TRBV20-1 and TRBJ1-4; D call uncertain. Germline CDR1 and CDR2: DFQATT and SNEGSKA (reference sequence). Trimming shortened V by 3 bases and J by 0 bases, and 14 bases separated the two germline ends. The CDR3 is 16 amino acids. This CDR3 reads CSASGGQEATNEKLFF. CDR3 coding DNA: TGCAGTGCTAGCGGTGGGCAGGAGGCAACTAATGAAAAACTGTTTTTT.

Only a few counts were recorded for this clonotype. One end of the junction varies from germline; a read error may be responsible. This chain uses TRBV5-8 with TRBJ1-1; no firm D call. Per germline, CDR1 SGHTS and CDR2 YDEGEE. The CDR3 contains 15 residues. The CDR3 nucleotides read TGTGCGAGCAGCCCACGGGTCAAGCGGAACACTGAAGCTTTCTTT. It encodes CASSPRVKRNTEAFF.

In its sample, this clonotype was seen many times. The chain combines TRBV5-5 with TRBJ2-1, with 9 bases fitting TRBD2. Germline V lookup: CDR1 SGHKS, CDR2 YYEKEE (reference sequence). V lost 3 bases to trimming and J lost 2 bases; unmatched junction nucleotides: 3. The CDR3 contains 15 residues. DNA of the CDR3: TGTGCCAGCAGCTCCGGACTAGCGACCTACAATGAGCAGTTCTTC. Its translation: CASSSGLATYNEQFF.

In its sample, this clonotype was seen many times. CDR3 bases: TGCAGCGCTAGTAGACAGACCCAGTACTTC. Its protein product is CSASRQTQYF. This chain links TRBV29-1 with TRBJ2-5; D unresolved. Looked up from germline, CDR1 is SQVTM and CDR2 is ANQGSEA. The CDR3 has 10 amino acids. V lost 7 bases and J lost 6, with 9 bases in between. Looking up the rest from reference TRBV29-1 and TRBJ2-5 gives the full variable domain: SAVISQKPSRDICQRGTSLTIQCQVDSQVTMMFWYRQQPGQSLTLIATANQGSEATYESGFVIDKFPISRPNLTFSTLTVSNMSPEDSSIYLCSASRQTQYFGPGTRLLVL.

At least ten counts were recorded for this clonotype. The chain joins TRBV12-3 or TRBV12-4 to TRBJ2-2; TRBD1 aligns across 9 bases. Losses at the gene ends were 6 bases for V and 3 bases for J; bases not matched to a gene: 5. This CDR3 contains 15 residues. The CDR3 here is CASSPGTGYTGELFF. The CDR3 nucleotides read TGTGCCAGCAGCCCCGGGACAGGGTACACCGGGGAGCTGTTTTTT.

Details on this clonotype: No conserved phenylalanine or tryptophan is present at the end of the CDR3, so a read error is the likely explanation. The chain recombines TRBV7-9 with TRBJ2-4; D uncertain. The CDR3 contains 12 residues. The germline CDR1 and CDR2 sequences are SEHNR and FQNEAQ (reference sequence). Trimming took off 1 base at V and 8 bases at J, with 6 bases between the two ends. CDR3 DNA sequence: TGTGCCAGCAGCTTAGGACCGGACATTCAGTACTTG. It yields the protein CASSLGPDIQYL.

This clonotype was seen ten or more times. The V gene is TRBV11-2, the J gene TRBJ2-7; no clear D gene. This CDR3 spans 11 amino acids. CDR1 is SGHAT and CDR2 is FQNNGV in the germline V gene. Trimming took 4 bases from V and 7 from J, leaving 8 bases between them. CDR3 in amino acids: CASSSFREQYF. DNA of the CDR3: TGTGCCAGCAGCTCTTTTAGGGAGCAGTACTTC.

This clonotype was counted many times. The rearrangement links TRBV5-1 to TRBJ2-1; 8 bases are a match to TRBD1. The CDR3 consists of 15 residues. Germline values: CDR1 SGHRS, CDR2 YFSETQ. The V segment lost 4 bases and the J segment 0 bases; nucleotides outside the gene matches: 3. The CDR3 DNA is TGCGCCAGCAGCAGAGGACAGGGCTCCTACAATGAGCAGTTCTTC. Amino acid sequence: CASSRGQGSYNEQFF.

The chain links TRBV6-5 to TRBJ2-7; 7 nucleotides align to TRBD2. V was pared by 5 bases and J by 4 bases, with 11 bases of the junction left unmatched. Germline V gene data show CDR1 as MNHEY and CDR2 as SVGAGI. CDR3 length: 15 amino acids. The CDR3 nucleotides are TGTGCCAGCAGTCCCCGAGGACTAGGAGCGTACGAGCAGTACTTC. Its protein product is CASSPRGLGAYEQYF.

The chain employs TRBV7-9 and TRBJ2-3, with D possibly being TRBD2 (6 bases). This CDR3 is built from 17 residues. Trimming removed 0 bases from V and 4 bases from J, with 17 bases in between. Germline V gene lookup returns CDR1 SEHNR and CDR2 FQNEAQ (reference sequence). DNA for the CDR3: TGTGCCAGCAGCTTAGCGCGTGATAGCGGCCTTCCAGATACGCAGTATTTT. Its translation: CASSLARDSGLPDTQYF.

This clonotype was counted between two and nine times. The chain recombines TRBV11-2 with TRBJ1-1; 8 nucleotides line up with TRBD1. Trimming took 5 bases from V and 0 from J; bases not matched to a gene: 8. The CDR3 has 16 amino acids. Germline CDR1 reads SGHAT; CDR2 reads FQNNGV. The CDR3 is CASSLRTGHMNTEAFF. The CDR3 DNA sequence: TGTGCCAGCAGCCTTCGGACAGGGCACATGAACACTGAAGCTTTCTTT.

This clonotype appeared a few times. The chain employs TRBV18 and TRBJ2-7, with 13 positions matching TRBD2. The CDR3 is 16 residues long. V shed 0 bases, J shed 3 bases, and the junction held 2 bases outside the gene matches. Germline CDR1 KGHSH, CDR2 LQKENI. The CDR3 DNA reads TGTGCCAGCTCACCACCGGGACTAGCGGGATACTACGAGCAGTACTTC. It is translated as CASSPPGLAGYYEQYF.

This clonotype was counted at least ten times. The chain employs TRBV6-1 and TRBJ2-5; the D is unclear. This CDR3 region has 13 residues. CDR1 and CDR2 from the germline V gene are MNHNS and SASEGT. V shed 3 bases and J shed 7 bases, with 12 bases lying between them. In nucleotides, the CDR3 is TGTGCCAGCAGTGATGGAGTTCTTGGGACCCAGTACTTC. It yields the protein CASSDGVLGTQYF.

This clonotype was picked up many times. The J gene is TRBJ2-7, the V gene TRBV6-5; 8 nucleotides agree with TRBD2. The V segment lost 6 bases and the J segment 3 bases; nucleotides outside the gene matches: 4. The CDR3 is 13 amino acids. CDR1 and CDR2 (germline): MNHEY, SVGAGI. The CDR3 sequence is CASSPGGFYEQYF. The CDR3 bases are TGTGCCAGCAGCCCGGGGGGGTTCTACGAGCAGTACTTC.

This clonotype was picked up a small number of times. This chain uses TRBV27 with TRBJ2-7; 10 nucleotides agree with TRBD2. The V segment lost 3 bases and the J segment 6 bases; nucleotides outside the gene matches: 8. The CDR3 spans 15 residues. Germline CDR1 MNHEY, CDR2 SMNVEV (reference sequence). CDR3 coding DNA: TGTGCCAGCAGTTTCTCCAGCGGGAGGGTAAGCGAGCAGTACTTC. Translating gives CASSFSSGRVSEQYF.